These T cell receptor beta chains were read from a single sample in a study of cytomegalovirus exposure and HLA in healthy donors. Libraries were prepared by immunoSEQ multiplex PCR; TCRdb keeps only in-frame clonotypes and omits some of them. The sample shows around 130,000 clones, 81% of them seen only once. Sequenced sample: PBMCs. The source of these receptors is a woman aged 40 to 50 in good health and CMV-seronegative. Both conserved end residues are part of each CDR3. D genes are given only for firm matches. Rows may omit the clone size; those that give it use once, few, many or a size class.

>TRBV6-1|TRBJ2-7|.|.
CASSESGSRNEQYF
TGTGCCAGCAGTGAGTCTGGGAGTCGGAACGAGCAGTACTTC
>TRBV5-1|TRBJ1-1|.|.
CASSLAQGKTEAFF
TGCGCCAGCAGCTTGGCCCAGGGGAAGACTGAAGCTTTCTTT
>TRBV29-1|TRBJ1-2|once|.
CSVDQGLDYGYTF
TGCAGCGTTGACCAGGGGTTGGACTATGGCTACACCTTC
>TRBV5-1|TRBJ2-3|.|TRBD1
CASSPTIRPGQGTDTQYF
TGCGCCAGCAGTCCCACCATCCGGCCGGGACAGGGCACAGATACGCAGTATTTT
>TRBV10-1|TRBJ2-7|.|.
CASIFKPPQGYYYEQYF
TGCGCCAGCATCTTCAAGCCCCCACAGGGATATTACTACGAGCAGTACTTC
>TRBV18|TRBJ1-1|few|.
CASSPGQPENTEAFF
TGTGCCAGCTCACCCGGACAGCCAGAGAACACTGAAGCTTTCTTT
>TRBV2|TRBJ2-3|once|.
CASSAYRTGLLVLGTDTQYF
TGTGCCAGCAGCGCTTATAGGACAGGACTATTGGTACTGGGCACAGATACGCAGTATTTT
>TRBV4-2|TRBJ2-7|.|TRBD1
CASSPAGTGGSYEQYF
TGTGCCAGCAGCCCCGCCGGGACAGGGGGTTCCTACGAGCAGTACTTC
>TRBV7-9|TRBJ2-7|.|TRBD2
CSSSLVLAGAHTYEQYF
TGTTCCAGCAGCTTAGTCCTAGCGGGGGCCCATACCTACGAGCAGTACTTC
>TRBV2|TRBJ2-3|.|.
CASTTFLGNTQYF
TGTGCCAGCACTACTTTTTTGGGCAATACGCAGTATTTT
>TRBV5-8|TRBJ1-5|.|.
CASSFGTGGNQPQHF
TGTGCCAGCAGCTTTGGCACTGGAGGCAATCAGCCCCAGCATTTT
>TRBV6-5|TRBJ2-5|.|.
CASSYSSAETQYF
TGTGCCAGCAGTTACTCGAGCGCAGAGACCCAGTACTTC
>TRBV6-5|TRBJ1-2|once|.
CASSYEGQSPTGYTF
TGTGCCAGCAGTTACGAGGGTCAGAGCCCTACCGGCTACACCTTC
>TRBV19|TRBJ2-3|.|TRBD2
CASSTGGELDTQYF
TGTGCCAGTAGTACCGGGGGGGAGCTAGATACGCAGTATTTT
>TRBV7-9|TRBJ1-5|.|TRBD1
CASSSAGTGGPNQPQHF
TGTGCCAGCAGCTCAGCCGGGACAGGGGGCCCTAATCAGCCCCAGCATTTT
>TRBV5-1|TRBJ1-2|.|TRBD1
CASSSGVGGQGAGYTF
TGCGCCAGCAGCTCCGGGGTTGGGGGACAGGGAGCTGGCTACACCTTC
>TRBV27|TRBJ2-1|once|TRBD2
CASSQAGTSGSSYNEQFF
TGTGCCAGCAGTCAAGCCGGGACTAGCGGGAGTTCCTACAATGAGCAGTTCTTC
>TRBV5-6|TRBJ1-2|.|.
CASSLLDSSNYGYTF
TGTGCCAGCAGCTTGTTGGACAGTTCTAACTATGGCTACACCTTC
>TRBV6-1|TRBJ1-1|.|TRBD1
CASSATGQSEAFF
TGTGCCAGCAGTGCGACGGGACAGTCTGAAGCTTTCTTT
>TRBV6-1|TRBJ1-1|.|.
CASSSQGLSTEAFF
TGTGCCAGCAGTAGCCAGGGTTTGAGCACTGAAGCTTTCTTT
>TRBV19|TRBJ1-2|.|.
CASHHGPSYGYTF
TGTGCCAGTCATCATGGCCCGTCCTATGGCTACACCTTC
>TRBV6-1|TRBJ2-2|few|TRBD2
CASISLAGATGELFF
TGTGCCAGCATTTCCCTAGCGGGGGCCACCGGGGAGCTGTTTTTT
>TRBV7-9|TRBJ1-2|once|.
CASSFSVETTNYGYTF
TGTGCCAGCAGCTTCTCCGTAGAGACAACTAACTATGGCTACACCTTC
>TRBV28|TRBJ2-7|.|TRBD2
CASSSGTSGSNYEQYF
TGTGCCAGCAGTTCCGGGACTAGCGGGAGTAACTACGAGCAGTACTTC
>TRBV7-9|TRBJ2-3|once|TRBD2
CASSSLVVGLAGDTDTQYF
TGTGCCAGCAGCTCATTAGTGGTGGGACTAGCGGGGGACACAGATACGCAGTATTTT
>TRBV18|TRBJ2-5|.|.
CASSPPGVISYQETQYF
TGTGCCAGCTCACCACCGGGCGTAATCTCGTACCAAGAGACCCAGTACTTC
>TRBV5-4|TRBJ1-2|once|.
CASSLEAGYYGYTF
TGTGCCAGCAGCTTGGAGGCGGGGTACTATGGCTACACCTTC
>TRBV7-3|TRBJ1-1|.|.
CASSLRASGIPEAFF
TGTGCCAGCAGCTTACGGGCCTCAGGGATTCCTGAAGCTTTCTTT
>TRBV6-1|TRBJ1-3|.|.
CASSRSQSNGNTIYF
TGTGCCAGCTCCCGTAGCCAGTCAAATGGAAACACCATATATTTT
>TRBV27|TRBJ2-7|.|.
CASRGETRLGRYEQYF
TGTGCCAGTAGGGGTGAGACTAGACTCGGAAGATACGAGCAGTACTTC
>TRBV11-3|TRBJ1-1|.|.
CASSLDPGTEAFF
TGTGCCAGCAGCTTAGACCCCGGGACTGAAGCTTTCTTT
>TRBV19|TRBJ2-2|.|TRBD2
CASSPTSANTGELFF
TGTGCCAGTAGTCCGACTAGCGCGAACACCGGGGAGCTGTTTTTT
>TRBV10-3|TRBJ1-3|once|TRBD1
CAIKGIGQDYNTIYF
TGTGCCATCAAAGGAATCGGACAGGACTATAACACCATATATTTT
>TRBV19|TRBJ1-6|.|.
CASRQDIAANSPLHF
TGTGCCAGTAGACAAGACATCGCCGCCAATTCACCCCTCCACTTT
>TRBV27|TRBJ1-2|once|TRBD1
CASSFTGQNYGYTF
TGTGCCAGCAGTTTTACGGGACAGAACTATGGCTACACCTTC
>TRBV9|TRBJ1-5|.|TRBD1
CASSVGTDNQPQHF
TGTGCCAGCAGCGTCGGGACAGACAATCAGCCCCAGCATTTT
>TRBV7-8|TRBJ1-5|.|TRBD1
CASTRDRGDQPQHF
TGTGCCAGCACCCGGGACAGGGGGGATCAGCCCCAGCATTTT
>TRBV5-1|TRBJ2-1|.|.
CASSLGRGGMSYNEQFF
TGCGCCAGCAGCCTTGGTCGCGGAGGGATGTCCTACAATGAGCAGTTCTTC
>TRBV5-1|TRBJ2-3|.|TRBD1
CASSLGQGGSDTQYF
TGCGCCAGCAGCCTCGGACAGGGGGGGTCAGATACGCAGTATTTT
>TRBV5-4|TRBJ1-4|.|.
CASSRGGKDEKLFF
TGTGCCAGCAGCCGGGGGGGGAAGGATGAAAAACTGTTTTTT